This T cell receptor beta chain was sequenced during a study of blood T cell repertoires in COVID-19. Across the whole study: Acute and convalescent COVID-19 specimens originated in the United States, Italy and Spain.

This clone was observed once. The CDR3 extends over 12 amino acids. Looked up from germline, CDR1 is SQVTM and CDR2 is ANQGSEA. V gave up 0 bases and J gave up 13 bases, with 14 bases separating them. The data were produced by immunoSEQ multiplex PCR, yet TCRdb's version contains in-frame clones alone and is incomplete. This table has more than 150,000 clones, about 83% appearing once. V gene TRBV29-1 combines with J gene TRBJ2-3; TRBD1 is a possible D gene (7 bases). This TCR was sampled from a man in his 70s who had recovered from COVID-19. Specimen: peripheral blood. The CDR3 sequence: CSVEDGGTAEYF. CDR3 DNA sequence: TGCAGCGTTGAAGATGGGGGGACAGCGGAGTATTTT.